The sequence of this TCR beta chain was determined in a study of response to subunit inactivated influenza vaccine. General study results and limits: Authors suggested each seasonal flu vaccination may recruit only limited numbers of new T cells.

This clonotype has only a few counts. Its antigen is still unknown. Each CDR3 protein is one row after TCRdb ran MiXCR on the RT-PCR reads. This sample yields around 750,000 distinct CDR3 sequences, of which 21% are seen a single time; about 10% belongs to the top ten. J was trimmed by 3 bases and V by 5 bases; bases with no gene match: 6. The CDR3 contains 14 residues. Germline CDR1 DFQATT, CDR2 SNEGSKA (reference sequence). This TCR derives from a man in his fifties who received an inactivated influenza vaccine. The chain links TRBV20-1 to TRBJ2-3, with 9 bases identical to TRBD1. This material consisted of PBMCs from blood, taken about 5 days after vaccination. CDR3 sequence: CSAGSGTGTDTQYF. Here the CDR3 DNA reads TGCAGTGCTGGATCCGGGACAGGGACAGATACGCAGTATTTT.